This T cell receptor (beta chain) originates from a study of early T cells in non-severe SARS-CoV-2 infection. From the 5' RACE reads, TCRdb called clonotypes with MiXCR, one entry per CDR3 protein. The sample gives about 92,000 distinct CDR3 sequences, 15% to 20% of which show up once; over 1% is in the top ten. The ends were cut back, 1 base at V and 3 bases at J, with 12 bases in the middle. This CDR3 has 15 amino acids. Germline lookup yields CDR1 MNHEY and CDR2 SMNVEV (reference sequence). This clonotype was counted only a few times. The sequenced sample was whole blood. The origin of this receptor is an adult who was a healthcare worker with PCR-confirmed SARS-CoV-2 infection or an uninfected control (not recorded which). This rearrangement joins TRBV27 to TRBJ1-1, with D maybe TRBD1 (5 bases). CDR3 bases: TGTGCCAGCAGTTTATTTTCGGTGACAGACACTGAAGCTTTCTTT. This gives the protein CASSLFSVTDTEAFF.